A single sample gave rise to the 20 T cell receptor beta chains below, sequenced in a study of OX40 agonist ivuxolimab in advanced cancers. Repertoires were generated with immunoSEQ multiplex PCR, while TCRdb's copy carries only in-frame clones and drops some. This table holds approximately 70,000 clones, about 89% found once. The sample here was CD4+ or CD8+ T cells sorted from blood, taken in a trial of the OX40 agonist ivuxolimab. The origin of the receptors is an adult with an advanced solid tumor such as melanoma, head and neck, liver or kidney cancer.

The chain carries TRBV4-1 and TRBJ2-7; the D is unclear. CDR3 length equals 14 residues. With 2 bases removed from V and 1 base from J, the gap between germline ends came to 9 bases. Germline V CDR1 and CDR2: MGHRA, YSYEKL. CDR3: CASSQSIQSYEQYF. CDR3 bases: TGCGCCAGCAGCCAAAGTATCCAGTCCTACGAGCAGTACTTC.

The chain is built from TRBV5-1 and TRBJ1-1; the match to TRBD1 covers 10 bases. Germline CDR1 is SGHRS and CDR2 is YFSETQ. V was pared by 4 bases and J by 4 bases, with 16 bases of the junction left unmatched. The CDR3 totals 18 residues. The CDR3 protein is CASSPTGGMIFEGTEAFF. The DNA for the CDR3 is TGCGCCAGCAGCCCGACAGGGGGCATGATTTTTGAGGGCACTGAAGCTTTCTTT.

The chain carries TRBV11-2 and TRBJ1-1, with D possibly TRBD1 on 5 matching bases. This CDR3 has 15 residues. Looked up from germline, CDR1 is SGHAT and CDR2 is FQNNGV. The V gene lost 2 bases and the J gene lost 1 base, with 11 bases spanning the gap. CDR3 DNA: TGTGCCAGCAGCTTACAGGGACTGACGAACACTGAAGCTTTCTTT. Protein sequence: CASSLQGLTNTEAFF.

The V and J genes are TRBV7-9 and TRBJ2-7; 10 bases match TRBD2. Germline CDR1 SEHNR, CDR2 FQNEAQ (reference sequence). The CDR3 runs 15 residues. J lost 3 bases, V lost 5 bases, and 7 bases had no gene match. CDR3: CASSPTSSGSYEQYF. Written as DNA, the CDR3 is TGTGCCAGCAGCCCGACGTCTAGCGGGAGCTACGAGCAGTACTTC.

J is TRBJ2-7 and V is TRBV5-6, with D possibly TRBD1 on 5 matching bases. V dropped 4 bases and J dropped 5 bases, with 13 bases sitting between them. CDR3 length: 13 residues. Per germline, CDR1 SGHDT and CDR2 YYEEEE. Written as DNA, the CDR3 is TGTGCCAGCAGCCCGGACGACAGTAACGAGCAGTACTTC. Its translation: CASSPDDSNEQYF.

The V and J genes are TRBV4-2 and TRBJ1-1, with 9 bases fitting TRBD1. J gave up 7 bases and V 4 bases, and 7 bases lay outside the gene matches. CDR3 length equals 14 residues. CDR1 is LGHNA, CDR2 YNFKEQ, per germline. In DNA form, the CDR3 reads TGTGCCAGCAGCCGACAGGGGGAACCAGATGAAGCTTTCTTT. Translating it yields CASSRQGEPDEAFF.

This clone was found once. Written as DNA, the CDR3 is TGCGCCAGCAGCCAAGTGGCATCTCAAGAGACCCAGTACTTC. The encoded protein is CASSQVASQETQYF. The V gene is TRBV4-3, the J gene TRBJ2-5, with D unresolved. Trimming stripped 1 base from V and 2 bases from J, with 8 bases between. Germline CDR1 and CDR2: LGHNA and YSLEER. There are 14 residues in the CDR3.

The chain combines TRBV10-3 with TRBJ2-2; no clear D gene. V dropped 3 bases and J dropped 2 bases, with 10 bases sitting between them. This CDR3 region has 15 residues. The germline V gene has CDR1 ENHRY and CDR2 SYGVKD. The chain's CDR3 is CAISEGRVNTGELFF. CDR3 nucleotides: TGTGCCATCAGTGAAGGCCGGGTAAACACCGGGGAGCTGTTTTTT.

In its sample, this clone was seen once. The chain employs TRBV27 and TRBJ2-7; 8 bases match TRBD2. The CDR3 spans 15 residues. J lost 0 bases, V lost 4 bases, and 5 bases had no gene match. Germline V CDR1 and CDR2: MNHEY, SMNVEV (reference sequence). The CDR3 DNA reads TGTGCCAGCAGTTCGCTAGCGGGTCCCTCCTACGAGCAGTACTTC. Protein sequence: CASSSLAGPSYEQYF.

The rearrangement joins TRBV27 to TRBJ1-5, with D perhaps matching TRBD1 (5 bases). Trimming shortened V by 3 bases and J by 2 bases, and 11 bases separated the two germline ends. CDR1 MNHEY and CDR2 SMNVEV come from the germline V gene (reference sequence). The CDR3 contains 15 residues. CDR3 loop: CASSFAGWGNQPQHF. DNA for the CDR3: TGTGCCAGCAGTTTCGCAGGGTGGGGCAATCAGCCCCAGCATTTT.

CDR3 DNA: TGTGCCAGGGGCGGAGCGGGGTGCTCCTACAATGAGCAGTTCTTC. This translates into CARGGAGCSYNEQFF. V usage is TRBV10-3 and J usage is TRBJ2-1; TRBD2 matches at 7 bases. The CDR3 runs to 15 residues. Germline-derived CDR1 and CDR2 are ENHRY and SYGVKD. V lost 10 bases to trimming and J lost 0 bases; unmatched junction nucleotides: 9.

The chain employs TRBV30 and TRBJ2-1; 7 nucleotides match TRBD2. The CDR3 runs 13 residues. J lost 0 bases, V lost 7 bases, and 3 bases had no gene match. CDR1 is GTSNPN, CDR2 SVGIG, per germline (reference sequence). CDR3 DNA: TGTGCCTACCTAGCGGCCTCCTACAATGAGCAGTTCTTC. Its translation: CAYLAASYNEQFF. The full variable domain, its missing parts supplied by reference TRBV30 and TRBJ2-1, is SQTIHQWPATLVQPVGSPLSLECTVEGTSNPNLYWYRQAAGRGLQLLFYSVGIGQISSEVPQNLSASRPQDRQFILSSKKLLLSDSGFYLCAYLAASYNEQFFGPGTRLTVL.

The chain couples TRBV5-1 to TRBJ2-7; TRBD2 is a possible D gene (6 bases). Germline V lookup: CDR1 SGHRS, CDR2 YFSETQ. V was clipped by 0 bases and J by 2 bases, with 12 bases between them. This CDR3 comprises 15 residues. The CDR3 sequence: CASSLGSGETYEQYF. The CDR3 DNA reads TGCGCCAGCAGCTTGGGTAGCGGAGAAACCTACGAGCAGTACTTC.

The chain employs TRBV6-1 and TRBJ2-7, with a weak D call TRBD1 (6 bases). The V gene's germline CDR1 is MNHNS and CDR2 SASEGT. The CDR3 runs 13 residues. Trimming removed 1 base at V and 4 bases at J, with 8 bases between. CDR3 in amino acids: CASSEGTVYEQYF. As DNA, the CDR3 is TGTGCCAGCAGTGAAGGGACAGTTTACGAGCAGTACTTC.

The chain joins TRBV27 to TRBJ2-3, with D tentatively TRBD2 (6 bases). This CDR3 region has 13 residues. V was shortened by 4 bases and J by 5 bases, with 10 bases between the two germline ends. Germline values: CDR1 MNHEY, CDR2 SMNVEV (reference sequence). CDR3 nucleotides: TGTGCCAGCAGTTCCCAGGGACTAGATACGCAGTATTTT. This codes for CASSSQGLDTQYF.

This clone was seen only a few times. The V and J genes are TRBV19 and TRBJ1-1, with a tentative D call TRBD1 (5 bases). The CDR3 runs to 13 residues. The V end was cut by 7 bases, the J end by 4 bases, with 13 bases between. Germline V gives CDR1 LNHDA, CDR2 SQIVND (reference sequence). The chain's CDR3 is CASNDGGTTEAFF. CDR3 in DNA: TGTGCCAGTAACGACGGGGGGACCACTGAAGCTTTCTTT.

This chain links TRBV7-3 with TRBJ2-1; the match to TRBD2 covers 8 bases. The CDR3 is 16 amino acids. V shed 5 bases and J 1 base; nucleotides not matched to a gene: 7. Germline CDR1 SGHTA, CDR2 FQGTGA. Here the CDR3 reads CASSPEIAGSYNEQFF. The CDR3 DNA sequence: TGTGCCAGCAGCCCCGAGATAGCGGGGTCCTACAATGAGCAGTTCTTC.

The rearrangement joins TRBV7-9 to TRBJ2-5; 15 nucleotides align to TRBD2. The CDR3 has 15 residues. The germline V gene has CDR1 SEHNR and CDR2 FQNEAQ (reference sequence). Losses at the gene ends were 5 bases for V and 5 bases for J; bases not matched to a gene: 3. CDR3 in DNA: TGTGCCAGCAGCCCTGGACTAGCGGGAGGGGAGACCCAGTACTTC. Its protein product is CASSPGLAGGETQYF.

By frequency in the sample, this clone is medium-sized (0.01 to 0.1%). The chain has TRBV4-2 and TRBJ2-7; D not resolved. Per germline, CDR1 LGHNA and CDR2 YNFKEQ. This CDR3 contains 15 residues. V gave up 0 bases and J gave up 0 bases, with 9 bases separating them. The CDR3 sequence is CASSQELRSSYEQYF. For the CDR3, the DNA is TGTGCCAGCAGCCAAGAATTGAGGAGCTCCTACGAGCAGTACTTC.

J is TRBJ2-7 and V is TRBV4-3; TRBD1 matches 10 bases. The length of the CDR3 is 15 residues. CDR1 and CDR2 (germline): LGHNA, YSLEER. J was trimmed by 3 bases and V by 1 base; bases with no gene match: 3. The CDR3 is CASSQGDRGLYEQYF. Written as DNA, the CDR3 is TGCGCCAGCAGCCAAGGTGACAGGGGGCTCTACGAGCAGTACTTC.